A selection of T cell receptor beta chains follows, all from one sample in a study of blood T cell repertoires in COVID-19. TCRdb keeps only in-frame clones here, not all; method: immunoSEQ multiplex PCR. The sample holds 250,000 to 350,000 clones; 90% are singletons and the top ten take under 7%. The specimen sequenced was peripheral blood. These TCRs come from a woman under 40 with COVID-19, enrolled during active disease. Each CDR3 is given with its conserved first and last residue. D genes are given only for firm matches.

.,TRBV7-9,CASSPGERANTGELFF
.,TRBV9,CASSVGVASYEQYF
.,TRBV6-5,CASTAAPYNEQFF
.,TRBV7-9,CASSSLDRPSFRDEQFF
.,TRBV19,CASTQGGDYSPLHF
TRBD2,TRBV5-1,CASSFTSGSSYNEQFF
TRBD1,TRBV27,CASRYRGRPSDTEAFF
TRBD1,TRBV11-1,CASSRGTGRNQPQHF
.,TRBV29-1,CSARTTNTGELFF
TRBD2,TRBV30,CAWTSGSVDIQYF
TRBD1,TRBV9,CASSPRQGENTEAFF
.,TRBV2,CASQRDYEQYF
.,TRBV5-6,CASSLWAMLNQPQHF
.,TRBV10-3,CAISAQGGNYGYTF
.,TRBV3-1/TRBV3-2,CASSQEAPLKQYF
TRBD2,TRBV7-6,CASSSVAGNQETQYF
.,TRBV27,CASSFDRWNEQFF
.,TRBV10-3,CAISESLAKNIQYF
TRBD2,TRBV7-3,CASSLLAGVLETQYF
TRBD1,TRBV9,CASSVGGTVNTGELFF
TRBD1,TRBV6-2/TRBV6-3,CASSLDRGYEQYF
.,TRBV10-2,CASSARRGASNSPLHF
TRBD2,TRBV7-2,CASSLTSGSSYEQYF
TRBD1,TRBV6-1,CASSETRQGSQHF
TRBD2,TRBV11-2,CASRRPLAGVSGANVLTF
.,TRBV27,CASSLRSPSYEQYF
.,TRBV9,CASSVDDYSNQPQHF
TRBD2,TRBV28,CASIAGDRYEQYF
.,TRBV19,CASSIGPGSNQPQHF
TRBD1,TRBV4-1,CASSPGQGIPPLHF
TRBD1,TRBV28,CASSTTGTGGYEQYF
.,TRBV25-1,CASNSRADTQYF
TRBD2,TRBV6-5,CASRNLAGRTGELFF
TRBD1,TRBV11-2,CASSWGQSYEQYF